This T cell receptor (beta chain) was documented in a study of blood T cell repertoires in COVID-19. Turning to the study itself: Researchers got acute and convalescent COVID-19 samples from the United States, Italy and Spain. Nucleic acid was either cDNA or gDNA, and it came from T cells, B-cell-depleted T cells, or PBMCs.

The CDR3 is 16 amino acids. The V end was cut by 0 bases, the J end by 3 bases, with 16 bases between. Germline V gene sequence: CDR1 SGHDT, CDR2 YYEEEE. Original analysis: Reference gene primer amplification gave estimated nucleated cell counts. Clones were read by immunoSEQ multiplex PCR, and TCRdb kept only the in-frame ones, dropping some. V and J calls and clone size follow that table, whereas D and trimming were derived from the DNA. Of 350,000 to 450,000 clones listed, roughly 86% are singletons. The chain joins TRBV5-6 to TRBJ2-7; TRBD2 is a possible D gene (7 bases). This TCR was sampled from a human donor in a cohort sampled during active COVID-19. The sequenced material came from peripheral blood. The CDR3 is CASSLEFGGGHYEQYF. CDR3 nucleotides: TGTGCCAGCAGCTTGGAGTTCGGCGGGGGCCACTACGAGCAGTACTTC.